These 5 T cell receptor beta chains were sequenced from one sample in a study of blood T cell repertoires in COVID-19. The method was immunoSEQ multiplex PCR; TCRdb's version includes in-frame clones alone and lacks a portion of them. Here the sample spans a few hundred thousand clones, 87% being singletons. The sequenced sample was PBMCs or T cells enriched from blood (not recorded which). The receptors shown here come from a man aged 35 to 55 in a cohort exposed to, infected with or recovered from COVID-19 (not recorded which).

V gene TRBV5-1 combines with J gene TRBJ2-7, with D maybe TRBD2 (5 bases). The germline CDR1 and CDR2 sequences are SGHRS and YFSETQ. Trimming took off 0 bases at V and 5 bases at J, with 15 bases between the two ends. CDR3 length: 15 residues. The CDR3 sequence is CASSLVLAERNEQYF. CDR3 coding DNA: TGCGCCAGCAGCTTGGTTCTGGCCGAGCGGAACGAGCAGTACTTC.

The V call is TRBV9, the J call TRBJ2-7; D may be TRBD2 (6 bases). The CDR3 has 15 amino acids. Germline lookup yields CDR1 SGDLS and CDR2 YYNGEE. The germline V and J ends were trimmed by 0 bases and 4 bases, with 14 bases remaining between them. The chain's CDR3 is CASSVDGSLRYEQYF. The CDR3 DNA follows: TGTGCCAGCAGCGTAGACGGGAGCTTAAGGTACGAGCAGTACTTC.

The count of this clone is one. The chain combines TRBV10-3 with TRBJ2-7, with TRBD1 matching 7 bases. Germline V gene sequence: CDR1 ENHRY, CDR2 SYGVKD. The CDR3 loop spans 15 amino acids. V shed 7 bases, J shed 3 bases, and the junction held 12 bases outside the gene matches. CDR3 DNA: TGTGCCATCAAAAAGAGCGGTGACAGGGTCTACGAGCAGTACTTC. Translated: CAIKKSGDRVYEQYF.

In this sample, this clone turned up once. V usage is TRBV2 and J usage is TRBJ1-1, with D hard to call. The CDR3 consists of 11 residues. Germline V lookup: CDR1 SNHLY, CDR2 FYNNEI. V lost 8 bases, J lost 11 bases, and 15 bases lay in between. CDR3 in DNA: TGTGCCAGCTCCAACCCGACAAAGGCTTTCTTT. Translation gives CASSNPTKAFF.

This chain connects TRBV5-1 to TRBJ2-3; 7 bases are a match to TRBD1. The J segment lost 8 bases and the V segment lost 0 bases, leaving 9 bases of the junction unmatched. The CDR3 sequence is 15 residues long. Per germline, CDR1 SGHRS and CDR2 YFSETQ. The CDR3 DNA sequence: TGCGCCAGCAGCTTGGCAGGGACAGTCTCCGCTACGCAGTATTTT. Amino acid sequence: CASSLAGTVSATQYF.